The clone carrying this T cell receptor beta chain was seen only a few times. As yet, its antigen is unknown. A second PCR, run for roughly 7 to 11 cycles, used a sample-barcoded 5' primer plus a J-beta primer mix. TCRdb re-derived calls from the 5' RACE reads in MiXCR, one entry per CDR3 protein. In the table there are 1.5 million to 2 million distinct CDR3 sequences, approximately 28% of which are singletons. Deletions cut 3 bases from V and 15 bases from J, with 21 bases between. Germline-derived CDR1 and CDR2 are SQVTM and ANQGSEA. This CDR3 region has 13 residues. Per-sample yields of isolated PBMCs were at least 6 million. Per individual sample, total RNA of at least 5.5 micrograms was extracted. These data are taken from a study of blood T cells in healthy people across ages. Overall study findings and caveats: Estimates based on one million T cells were treated as lower bounds.

V and J are TRBV29-1 and TRBJ2-1; TRBD1 or TRBD2 may be the D gene (6 bases each). Sequenced: blood. The TCR was taken from a woman in her thirties in good health. This CDR3 reads CSVEEGGDVAGFF. CDR3 bases: TGCAGCGTTGAGGAGGGGGGTGACGTAGCTGGGTTCTTC.